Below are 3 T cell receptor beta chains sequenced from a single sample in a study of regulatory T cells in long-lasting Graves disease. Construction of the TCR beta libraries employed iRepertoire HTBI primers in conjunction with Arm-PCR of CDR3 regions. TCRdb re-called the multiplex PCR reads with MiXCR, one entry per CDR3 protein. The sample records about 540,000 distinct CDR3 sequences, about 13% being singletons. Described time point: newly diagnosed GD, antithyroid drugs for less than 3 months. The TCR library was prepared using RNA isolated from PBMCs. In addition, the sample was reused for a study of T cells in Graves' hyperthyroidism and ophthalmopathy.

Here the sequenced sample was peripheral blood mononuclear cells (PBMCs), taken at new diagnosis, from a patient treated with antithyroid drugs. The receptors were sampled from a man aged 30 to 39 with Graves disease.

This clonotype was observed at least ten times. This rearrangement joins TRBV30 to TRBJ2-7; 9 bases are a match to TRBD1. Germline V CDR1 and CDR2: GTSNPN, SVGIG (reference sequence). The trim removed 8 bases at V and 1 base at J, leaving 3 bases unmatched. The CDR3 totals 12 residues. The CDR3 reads CAVQGASYEQYF. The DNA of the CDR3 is TGTGCCGTACAGGGGGCATCCTACGAGCAGTACTTC.

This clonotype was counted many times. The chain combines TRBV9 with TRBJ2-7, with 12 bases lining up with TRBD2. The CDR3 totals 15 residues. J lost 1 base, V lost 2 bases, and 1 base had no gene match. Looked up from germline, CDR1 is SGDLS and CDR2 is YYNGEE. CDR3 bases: TGTGCCAGCAGCGTGGGACTAGCGGGTTCCTACGAGCAGTACTTC. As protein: CASSVGLAGSYEQYF. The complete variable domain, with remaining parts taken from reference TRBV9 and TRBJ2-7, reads DSGVTQTPKHLITATGQRVTLRCSPRSGDLSVYWYQQSLDQGLQFLIQYYNGEERAKGNILERFSAQQFPDLHSELNLSSLELGDSALYFCASSVGLAGSYEQYFGPGTRLTVT.

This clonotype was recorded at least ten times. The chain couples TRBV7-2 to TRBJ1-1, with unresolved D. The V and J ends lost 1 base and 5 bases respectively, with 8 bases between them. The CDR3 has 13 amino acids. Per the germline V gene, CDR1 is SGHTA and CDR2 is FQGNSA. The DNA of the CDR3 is TGTGCCAGCAGCTTAGACTCCCGGACTGAAGCTTTCTTT. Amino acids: CASSLDSRTEAFF.